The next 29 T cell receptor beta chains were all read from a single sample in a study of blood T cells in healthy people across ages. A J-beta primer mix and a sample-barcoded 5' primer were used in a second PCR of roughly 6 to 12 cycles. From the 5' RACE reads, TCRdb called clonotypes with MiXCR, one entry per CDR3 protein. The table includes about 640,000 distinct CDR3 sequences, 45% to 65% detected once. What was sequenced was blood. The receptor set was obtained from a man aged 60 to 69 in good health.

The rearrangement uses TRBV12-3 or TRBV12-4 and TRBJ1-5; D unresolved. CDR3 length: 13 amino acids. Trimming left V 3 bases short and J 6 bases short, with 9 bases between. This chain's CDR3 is CASSFSGLQPQHF. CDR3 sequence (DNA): TGTGCCAGCAGTTTCTCTGGTCTTCAGCCCCAGCATTTT.

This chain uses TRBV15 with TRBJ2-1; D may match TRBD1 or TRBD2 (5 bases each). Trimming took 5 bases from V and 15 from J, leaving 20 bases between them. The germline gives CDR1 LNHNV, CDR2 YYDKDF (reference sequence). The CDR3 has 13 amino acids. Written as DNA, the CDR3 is TGTGCCACCAGCGTGCGTGGTTGGGACCTTAGGTTCTTC. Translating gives CATSVRGWDLRFF.

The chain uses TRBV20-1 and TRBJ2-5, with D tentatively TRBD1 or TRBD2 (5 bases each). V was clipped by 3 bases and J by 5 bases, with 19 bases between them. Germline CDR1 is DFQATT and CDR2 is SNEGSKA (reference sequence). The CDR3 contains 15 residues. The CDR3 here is CSASSDGEKGETQYF. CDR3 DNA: TGCAGTGCTAGCTCCGATGGGGAGAAGGGGGAGACCCAGTACTTC.

The CDR3 region is CSARDSGQGNTEAFF. The CDR3 DNA sequence: TGCAGTGCTAGAGATAGCGGACAGGGTAACACTGAAGCTTTCTTT. The chain combines TRBV20-1 with TRBJ1-1; TRBD1 agrees at 8 bases. V gave up 0 bases and J gave up 2 bases; unmatched junction bases: 5. This CDR3 spans 15 amino acids. The germline gives CDR1 DFQATT, CDR2 SNEGSKA (reference sequence).

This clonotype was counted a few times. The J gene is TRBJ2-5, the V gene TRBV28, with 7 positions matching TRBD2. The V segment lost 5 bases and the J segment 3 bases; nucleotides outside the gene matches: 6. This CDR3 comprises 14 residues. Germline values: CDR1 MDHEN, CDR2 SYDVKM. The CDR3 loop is CASSISGLKETQYF. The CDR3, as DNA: TGTGCCAGCAGTATTAGCGGGTTGAAAGAGACCCAGTACTTC.

The CDR3 nucleotides are TGCGCCAGCAGCCCCAGACTAGGTAGTAGGGATACGCAGTATTTT. Amino acids: CASSPRLGSRDTQYF. The chain is built from TRBV4-3 and TRBJ2-3; TRBD2 might be the D (6 bases). V lost 4 bases to trimming and J lost 6 bases, with 17 bases between them. CDR3 length equals 15 residues. Germline V CDR1 and CDR2: LGHNA, YSLEER.

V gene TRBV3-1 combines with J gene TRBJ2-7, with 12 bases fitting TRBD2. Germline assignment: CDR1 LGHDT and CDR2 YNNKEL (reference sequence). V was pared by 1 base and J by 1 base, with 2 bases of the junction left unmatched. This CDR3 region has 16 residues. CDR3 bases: TGTGCCAGCAGCCAAGGTGGGACTAGCGGGTCCTACGAGCAGTACTTC. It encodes CASSQGGTSGSYEQYF.

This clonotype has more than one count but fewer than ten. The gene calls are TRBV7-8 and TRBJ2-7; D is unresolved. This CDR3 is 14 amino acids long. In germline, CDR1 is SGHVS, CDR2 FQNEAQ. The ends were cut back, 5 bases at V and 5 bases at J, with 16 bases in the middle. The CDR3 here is CASSPRTGADEQYF. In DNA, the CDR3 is TGTGCCAGCAGCCCCCGGACCGGCGCCGACGAGCAGTACTTC. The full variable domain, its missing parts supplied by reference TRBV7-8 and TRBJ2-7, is GAGVSQSPRYKVAKRGQDVALRCDPISGHVSLFWYQQALGQGPEFLTYFQNEAQLDKSGLPSDRFFAERPEGSVSTLKIQRTQQEDSAVYLCASSPRTGADEQYFGPGTRLTVT.

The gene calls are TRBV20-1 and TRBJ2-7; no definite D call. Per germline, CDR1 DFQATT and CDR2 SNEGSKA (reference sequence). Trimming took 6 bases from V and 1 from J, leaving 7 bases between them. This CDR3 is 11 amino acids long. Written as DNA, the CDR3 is TGCAGTGCCCCTGTATCCTACGAGCAGTACTTC. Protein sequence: CSAPVSYEQYF.

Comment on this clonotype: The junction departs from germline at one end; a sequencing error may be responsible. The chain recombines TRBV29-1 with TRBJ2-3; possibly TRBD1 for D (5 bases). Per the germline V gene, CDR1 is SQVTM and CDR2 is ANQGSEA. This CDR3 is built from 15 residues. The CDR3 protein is CRVYNRQLGTDTQYF. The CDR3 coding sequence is TGCCGCGTTTACAACCGACAGTTGGGCACAGATACGCAGTATTTT.

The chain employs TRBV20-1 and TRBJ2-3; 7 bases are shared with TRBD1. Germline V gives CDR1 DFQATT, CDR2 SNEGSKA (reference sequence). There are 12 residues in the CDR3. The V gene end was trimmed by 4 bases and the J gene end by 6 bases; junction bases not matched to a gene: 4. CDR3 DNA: TGCAGTGCTACGACAGGGTCCGATACGCAGTATTTT. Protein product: CSATTGSDTQYF.

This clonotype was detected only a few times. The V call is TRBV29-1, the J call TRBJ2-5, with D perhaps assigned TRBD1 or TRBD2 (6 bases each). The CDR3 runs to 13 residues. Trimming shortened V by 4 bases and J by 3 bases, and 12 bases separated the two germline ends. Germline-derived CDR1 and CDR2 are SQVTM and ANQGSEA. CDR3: CSVGGGLKETQYF. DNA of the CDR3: TGCAGCGTTGGTGGGGGGCTGAAAGAGACCCAGTACTTC.

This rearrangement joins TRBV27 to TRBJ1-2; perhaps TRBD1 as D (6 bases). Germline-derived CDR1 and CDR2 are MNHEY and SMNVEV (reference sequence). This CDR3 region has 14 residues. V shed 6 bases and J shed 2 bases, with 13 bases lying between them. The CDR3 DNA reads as TGTGCCAGCAGGCAGGACAGAGCGAACTATGGCTACACCTTC. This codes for CASRQDRANYGYTF.

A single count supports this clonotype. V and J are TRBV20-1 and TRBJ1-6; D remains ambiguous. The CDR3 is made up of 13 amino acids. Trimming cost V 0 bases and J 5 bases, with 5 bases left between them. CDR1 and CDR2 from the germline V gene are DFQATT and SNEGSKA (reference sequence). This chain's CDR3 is CSARDLDNSPLHF. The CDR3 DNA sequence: TGCAGTGCTAGAGACTTAGATAATTCACCCCTCCACTTT.

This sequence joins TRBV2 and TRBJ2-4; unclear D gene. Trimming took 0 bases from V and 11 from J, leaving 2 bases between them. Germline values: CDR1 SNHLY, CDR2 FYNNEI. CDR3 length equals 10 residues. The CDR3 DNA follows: TGTGCCAGCAGTGAAGCCGTTCAGTACTTC. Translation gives CASSEAVQYF.

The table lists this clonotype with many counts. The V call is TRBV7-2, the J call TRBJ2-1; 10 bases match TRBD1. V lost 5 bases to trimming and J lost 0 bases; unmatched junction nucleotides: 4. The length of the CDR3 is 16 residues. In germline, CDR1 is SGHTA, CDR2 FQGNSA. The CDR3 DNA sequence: TGTGCCAGCAGCGGACGGGACAGGGGCTCCTACAATGAGCAGTTCTTC. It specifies CASSGRDRGSYNEQFF.

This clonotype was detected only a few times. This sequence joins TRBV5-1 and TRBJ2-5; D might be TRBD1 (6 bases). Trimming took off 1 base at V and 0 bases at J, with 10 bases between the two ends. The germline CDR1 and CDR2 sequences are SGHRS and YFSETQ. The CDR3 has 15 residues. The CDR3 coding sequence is TGCGCCAGCAGCTTGATGGGGGCGGACCAAGAGACCCAGTACTTC. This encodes CASSLMGADQETQYF.

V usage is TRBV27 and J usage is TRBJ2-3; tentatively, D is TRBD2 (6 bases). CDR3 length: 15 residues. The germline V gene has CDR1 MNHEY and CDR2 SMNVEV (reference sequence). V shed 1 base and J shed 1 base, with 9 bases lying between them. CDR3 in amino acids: CASSLYIAGTDTQYF. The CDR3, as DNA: TGTGCCAGCAGTTTATATATAGCGGGCACAGATACGCAGTATTTT.

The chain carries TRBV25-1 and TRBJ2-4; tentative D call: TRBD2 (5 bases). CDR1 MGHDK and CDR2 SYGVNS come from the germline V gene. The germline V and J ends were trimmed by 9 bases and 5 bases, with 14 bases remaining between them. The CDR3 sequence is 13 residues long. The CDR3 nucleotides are TGTGCCAGTGCCCTCGGAGGCGAAAACATTCAGTACTTC. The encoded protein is CASALGGENIQYF.

The CDR3 region is CASSLEFRGQETQYF. CDR3 sequence (DNA): TGTGCCAGCAGCTTAGAATTCCGGGGGCAAGAGACCCAGTACTTC. The chain combines TRBV7-7 with TRBJ2-5; D is possibly TRBD2 (6 bases). The germline V gene encodes CDR1 SSHAT and CDR2 FNYEAQ (reference sequence). The CDR3 loop spans 15 amino acids. V lost 1 base to trimming and J lost 2 bases, with 11 bases between them.

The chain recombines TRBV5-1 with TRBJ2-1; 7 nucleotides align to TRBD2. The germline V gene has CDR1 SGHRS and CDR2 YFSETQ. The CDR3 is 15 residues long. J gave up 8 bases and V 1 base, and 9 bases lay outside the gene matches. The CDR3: CASSLTHVGRDEQFF. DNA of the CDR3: TGCGCCAGCAGCTTGACCCACGTAGGGAGGGATGAGCAGTTCTTC.

CDR3 protein: CASSLGASSTQYF. CDR3 nucleotide sequence: TGTGCCAGCAGCCTGGGGGCGTCGAGCACCCAGTACTTC. V and J are TRBV11-2 and TRBJ2-5, with D maybe TRBD1 (6 bases). The CDR3 spans 13 residues. Trimming removed 5 bases from V and 8 bases from J, with 15 bases in between. Germline CDR1 is SGHAT and CDR2 is FQNNGV.

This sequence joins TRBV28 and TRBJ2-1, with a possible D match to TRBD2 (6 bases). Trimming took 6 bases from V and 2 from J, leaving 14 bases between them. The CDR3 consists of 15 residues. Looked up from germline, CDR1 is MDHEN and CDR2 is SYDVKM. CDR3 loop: CASSDTSRPYNEQFF. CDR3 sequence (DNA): TGTGCCAGCAGCGATACTAGCCGCCCCTACAATGAGCAGTTCTTC.

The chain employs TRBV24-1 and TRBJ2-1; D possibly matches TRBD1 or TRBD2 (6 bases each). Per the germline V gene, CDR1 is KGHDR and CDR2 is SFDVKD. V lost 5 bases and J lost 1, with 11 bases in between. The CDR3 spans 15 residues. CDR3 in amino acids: CATSAGAGSYNEQFF. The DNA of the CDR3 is TGTGCCACCAGTGCAGGGGCGGGGTCCTACAATGAGCAGTTCTTC.

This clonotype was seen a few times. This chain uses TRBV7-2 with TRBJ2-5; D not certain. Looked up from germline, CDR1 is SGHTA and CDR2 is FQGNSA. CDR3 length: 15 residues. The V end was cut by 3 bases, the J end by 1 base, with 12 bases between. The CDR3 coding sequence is TGTGCCAGCAGCTTCTCGGCTACCTTCCAAGAGACCCAGTACTTC. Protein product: CASSFSATFQETQYF.

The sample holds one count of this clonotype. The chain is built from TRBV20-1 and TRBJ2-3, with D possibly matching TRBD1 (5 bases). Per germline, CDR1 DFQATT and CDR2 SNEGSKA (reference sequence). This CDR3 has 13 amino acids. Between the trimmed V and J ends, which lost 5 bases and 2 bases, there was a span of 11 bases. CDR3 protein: CSAPTDLTDTQYF. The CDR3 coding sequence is TGCAGTGCTCCGACAGACCTCACAGATACGCAGTATTTT.

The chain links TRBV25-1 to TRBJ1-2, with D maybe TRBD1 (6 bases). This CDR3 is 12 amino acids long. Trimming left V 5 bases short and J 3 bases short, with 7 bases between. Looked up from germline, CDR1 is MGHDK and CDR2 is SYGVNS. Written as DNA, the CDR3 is TGTGCCAGCAGTAGGGGGGACTATGGCTACACCTTC. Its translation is CASSRGDYGYTF.

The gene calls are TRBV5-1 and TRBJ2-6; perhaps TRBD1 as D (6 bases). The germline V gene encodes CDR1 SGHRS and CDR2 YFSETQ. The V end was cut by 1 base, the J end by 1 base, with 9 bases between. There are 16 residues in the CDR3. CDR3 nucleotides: TGCGCCAGCAGCTTGCCTGGACAGTCTGGGGCCAACGTCCTGACTTTC. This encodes CASSLPGQSGANVLTF.

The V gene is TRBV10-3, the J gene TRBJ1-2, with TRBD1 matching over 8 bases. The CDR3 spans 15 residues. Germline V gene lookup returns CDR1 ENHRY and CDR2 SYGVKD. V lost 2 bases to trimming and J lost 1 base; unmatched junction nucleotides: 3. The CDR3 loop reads CAISEGQGINYGYTF. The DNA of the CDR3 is TGTGCCATCAGTGAGGGACAGGGAATTAACTATGGCTACACCTTC.